These 29 T cell receptor beta chains were sequenced from one sample in a study of blood T cell repertoires in COVID-19. Measured with immunoSEQ multiplex PCR; TCRdb has only the in-frame clones, and not every one. The sample consists of roughly 250,000 clones, around 86% of them appearing once. Sequences were obtained from peripheral blood. All receptors come from a woman aged 55-70 years with active or convalescent COVID-19.

The chain joins TRBV7-9 to TRBJ2-1; D perhaps matches TRBD2 (5 bases). The germline V gene encodes CDR1 SEHNR and CDR2 FQNEAQ (reference sequence). CDR3 size: 14 residues. V was trimmed by 5 bases and J by 7 bases, leaving 15 bases between them. The CDR3: CASSPTGVGNEQFF. CDR3 DNA sequence: TGTGCCAGCAGCCCGACCGGGGTTGGGAATGAGCAGTTCTTC.

This chain links TRBV15 with TRBJ2-1; 9 positions match TRBD2. The CDR3 is 15 residues long. With 4 bases clipped from V and 7 bases from J, the junction kept 8 bases outside the gene matches. The germline gives CDR1 LNHNV, CDR2 YYDKDF (reference sequence). The CDR3 loop reads CATSKGVAGVNEQFF. The CDR3 region has the DNA TGTGCCACCAGCAAAGGGGTAGCGGGGGTAAATGAGCAGTTCTTC. Drawing the rest from reference TRBV15 and TRBJ2-1, the complete variable domain is DAMVIQNPRYQVTQFGKPVTLSCSQTLNHNVMYWYQQKSSQAPKLLFHYYDKDFNNEADTPDNFQSRRPNTSFCFLDIRSPGLGDTAMYLCATSKGVAGVNEQFFGPGTRLTVL.

The chain uses TRBV3-1 (or the pseudogene TRBV3-2) and TRBJ1-5; 9 bases map to TRBD1. V gave up 5 bases and J gave up 7 bases; unmatched junction bases: 6. Per germline, CDR1 LGHDT and CDR2 YNNKEL (reference sequence). This CDR3 region has 14 residues. CDR3 sequence: CASSEGTGYQPQHF. Written as DNA, the CDR3 is TGTGCCAGCAGCGAGGGGACAGGGTACCAGCCCCAGCATTTT.

The chain links TRBV27 to TRBJ1-2; 7 bases are a match to TRBD1. Trimming took 5 bases from V and 8 from J; bases not matched to a gene: 11. The germline V gene has CDR1 MNHEY and CDR2 SMNVEV (reference sequence). The CDR3 extends over 14 amino acids. The CDR3 nucleotides are TGTGCCAGCAGTCCGGATCTGACAGGGAGCGGCTACACCTTC. Its translation: CASSPDLTGSGYTF.

The gene calls are TRBV7-9 and TRBJ1-2; 7 bases agree with TRBD1. The CDR3 has 15 residues. Germline V gives CDR1 SEHNR, CDR2 FQNEAQ (reference sequence). V lost 5 bases to trimming and J lost 8 bases; unmatched junction nucleotides: 14. CDR3 residues: CASSPTPGQLEGYTF. CDR3 coding DNA: TGTGCCAGCAGCCCAACCCCGGGACAGTTAGAGGGCTACACCTTC.

The chain uses TRBV18 and TRBJ2-3, with 8 bases matching TRBD2. Germline loops: CDR1 KGHSH, CDR2 LQKENI. CDR3 length equals 17 residues. The V gene end was trimmed by 1 base and the J gene end by 0 bases; junction bases not matched to a gene: 6. CDR3 DNA: TGTGCCAGCTCACCACAGAGCGGGGGAGCTAGCACAGATACGCAGTATTTT. It codes for CASSPQSGGASTDTQYF.

This clone was recorded once. CDR3 nucleotides: TGTGCCAGCAGCTCAGTAACCAGGGGTTTCTTT. This translates into CASSSVTRGFF. J is TRBJ1-1 and V is TRBV13; a possible D gene is TRBD1 (6 bases). Germline V gives CDR1 PRHDT, CDR2 FYEKMQ (reference sequence). The V end lost 4 bases, the J end lost 13 bases, and 13 bases lay between the germline ends. This CDR3 spans 11 amino acids.

V and J are TRBV5-4 and TRBJ2-1; 10 bases are shared with TRBD2. J lost 5 bases, V lost 1 base, and 6 bases had no gene match. Germline V gene sequence: CDR1 SGHNT, CDR2 YYREEE (reference sequence). CDR3 size: 16 residues. The CDR3, as DNA: TGTGCCAGCAGCTTGAGCGGGGGGGGCATTAACAATGAGCAGTTCTTC. Translation: CASSLSGGGINNEQFF.

The rearrangement uses TRBV6-5 and TRBJ1-5, with 8 bases that match TRBD1. Germline V gene data show CDR1 as MNHEY and CDR2 as SVGAGI. This CDR3 is built from 13 residues. The J segment lost 5 bases and the V segment lost 5 bases, leaving 2 bases of the junction unmatched. CDR3 DNA sequence: TGTGCCAGCAGTCAACAGGGGGATCAGCCCCAGCATTTT. Its translation: CASSQQGDQPQHF.

The chain joins TRBV7-9 to TRBJ2-6; D might be TRBD2 (7 bases). Germline V gene lookup returns CDR1 SEHNR and CDR2 FQNEAQ (reference sequence). The CDR3 contains 17 residues. Deletions cut 8 bases from V and 1 base from J, with 18 bases between. DNA for the CDR3: TGTGCCAGCGGGAGGGGATCGGGGGCTTCTGGGGCCAACGTCCTGACTTTC. Translating it yields CASGRGSGASGANVLTF.

This clone was observed at least ten times. The CDR3 nucleotides read TGTGCCAGCAGTTTATCCCCACTTAGACAGTACCCCAGTGGCTACACCTTC. The encoded protein is CASSLSPLRQYPSGYTF. This chain uses TRBV27 with TRBJ1-2; a possible D gene is TRBD1 (5 bases). This CDR3 has 17 amino acids. Germline loops: CDR1 MNHEY, CDR2 SMNVEV (reference sequence). Between the trimmed V and J ends, which lost 0 bases and 7 bases, there was a span of 21 bases.

This rearrangement joins TRBV19 to TRBJ2-5; 9 positions match TRBD2. This CDR3 comprises 15 residues. The V gene's germline CDR1 is LNHDA and CDR2 SQIVND (reference sequence). J was trimmed by 5 bases and V by 5 bases; bases with no gene match: 9. CDR3 protein: CASSESGGRVETQYF. The CDR3 coding sequence is TGTGCCAGTAGTGAGAGCGGGGGGAGGGTTGAGACCCAGTACTTC.

This clone came up once. This chain uses TRBV30 with TRBJ1-3; tentative D call: TRBD1 (6 bases). Germline CDR1 is GTSNPN and CDR2 is SVGIG (reference sequence). Trimming took off 4 bases at V and 3 bases at J, with 7 bases between the two ends. This CDR3 region has 12 residues. This chain's CDR3 is CAWNRVGNTIYF. The CDR3 DNA is TGTGCCTGGAACAGGGTTGGAAACACCATATATTTT. The variable domain in full, with the rest retrieved from reference TRBV30 and TRBJ1-3, is SQTIHQWPATLVQPVGSPLSLECTVEGTSNPNLYWYRQAAGRGLQLLFYSVGIGQISSEVPQNLSASRPQDRQFILSSKKLLLSDSGFYLCAWNRVGNTIYFGEGSWLTVV.

The chain employs TRBV6-2 or TRBV6-3 and TRBJ2-7, with 9 positions matching TRBD1. The CDR3 is 17 residues long. V trimming: 0 bases; J trimming: 3 bases; junction bases outside the gene matches: 9. The germline gives CDR1 MNHEY, CDR2 SVGEGT. This CDR3 is CASSYSYSTGGDYEQYF. CDR3 coding DNA: TGTGCCAGCAGTTACTCGTACTCGACAGGGGGGGACTACGAGCAGTACTTC.

The V gene is TRBV5-1, the J gene TRBJ2-1, with 9 bases identical to TRBD2. With 2 bases clipped from V and 6 bases from J, the junction kept 12 bases outside the gene matches. CDR1 and CDR2 from the germline V gene are SGHRS and YFSETQ. The CDR3 spans 17 residues. CDR3: CASSFSGSGSPLNEQFF. For the CDR3, the DNA is TGCGCCAGCAGCTTTAGTGGTAGCGGGAGTCCCCTCAATGAGCAGTTCTTC.

This clone showed up just a few times. V is TRBV6-2 or TRBV6-3 and J is TRBJ2-7; TRBD2 matches 10 bases. The J segment lost 4 bases and the V segment lost 6 bases, leaving 6 bases of the junction unmatched. There are 14 residues in the CDR3. Germline lookup yields CDR1 MNHEY and CDR2 SVGEGT. CDR3 protein: CASSPSGGRYEQYF. DNA for the CDR3: TGTGCCAGCAGCCCTAGCGGGGGCCGGTACGAGCAGTACTTC.

V and J are TRBV9 and TRBJ2-2; 9 bases match TRBD2. The CDR3 consists of 20 residues. Germline trimming cut 3 bases from V and 1 base from J; bases unmatched to any gene: 16. Looked up from germline, CDR1 is SGDLS and CDR2 is YYNGEE. The CDR3 loop is CASSALAGLRAGGNTGELFF. CDR3 nucleotide sequence: TGTGCCAGCAGCGCCCTAGCGGGACTTCGAGCGGGGGGGAACACCGGGGAGCTGTTTTTT.

The chain uses TRBV18 and TRBJ1-4, with a weak D call TRBD1 (6 bases). Trimming removed 3 bases from V and 7 bases from J, with 18 bases in between. The germline V gene encodes CDR1 KGHSH and CDR2 LQKENI. The CDR3 sequence is 16 residues long. The CDR3 protein is CASSPDAGALSEKLFF. CDR3 coding DNA: TGTGCCAGCTCACCCGACGCAGGGGCGTTAAGTGAAAAACTGTTTTTT. The entire variable domain, with the rest obtained from reference TRBV18 and TRBJ1-4, is as follows: NAGVMQNPRHLVRRRGQEARLRCSPMKGHSHVYWYRQLPEEGLKFMVYLQKENIIDESGMPKERFSAEFPKEGPSILRIQQVVRGDSAAYFCASSPDAGALSEKLFFGSGTQLSVL.

The chain has TRBV10-3 and TRBJ1-4; D might be TRBD1 (6 bases). The germline CDR1 and CDR2 sequences are ENHRY and SYGVKD. The CDR3 has 15 amino acids. V lost 2 bases to trimming and J lost 4 bases, with 11 bases between them. The CDR3 nucleotides are TGTGCCATCAGTGAGCTACAGGGAAATAATGAAAAACTGTTTTTT. Its protein product is CAISELQGNNEKLFF.

The J gene is TRBJ2-5, the V gene TRBV12-3 or TRBV12-4, with D tentatively TRBD1 (5 bases). The V and J ends lost 8 bases and 4 bases respectively, with 14 bases between them. There are 13 residues in the CDR3. CDR3 DNA sequence: TGTGCCAGCGGAGTGGGGCGAAGAGAGACCCAGTACTTC. Translating it yields CASGVGRRETQYF.

The V and J genes are TRBV6-2 or TRBV6-3 and TRBJ2-3; 7 nucleotides align to TRBD2. Germline V lookup: CDR1 MNHEY, CDR2 SVGEGT. The V gene end was trimmed by 2 bases and the J gene end by 6 bases; junction bases not matched to a gene: 14. The CDR3 is 17 residues long. CDR3 region: CASSYGGERGPGDTQYF. CDR3 nucleotides: TGTGCCAGCAGTTACGGTGGTGAGCGGGGCCCTGGGGATACGCAGTATTTT.

The chain uses TRBV5-1 and TRBJ1-2; D possibly corresponds to TRBD1 (5 bases). Per the germline V gene, CDR1 is SGHRS and CDR2 is YFSETQ. CDR3 length equals 15 residues. Trimming removed 3 bases at V and 4 bases at J, with 16 bases between. CDR3 sequence: CASSSSKTGAYGYTF. The CDR3 nucleotides are TGCGCCAGCAGCTCCTCGAAAACAGGTGCCTATGGCTACACCTTC.

This clone has a single count. J is TRBJ2-7 and V is TRBV19; D unresolved. Trimming took 1 base from V and 1 from J, leaving 8 bases between them. This CDR3 is 14 amino acids long. Looked up from germline, CDR1 is LNHDA and CDR2 is SQIVND (reference sequence). The CDR3 bases are TGTGCCAGTAGTATAGGGGCAGCTTCCTACGAGCAGTACTTC. Translating gives CASSIGAASYEQYF.

This chain connects TRBV6-5 to TRBJ2-7; 9 bases line up with TRBD1. From germline, CDR1 is MNHEY and CDR2 SVGAGI. V shed 4 bases and J 0 bases; nucleotides not matched to a gene: 4. The CDR3 runs to 15 residues. The CDR3 here is CASSSGQGNSYEQYF. The CDR3 DNA reads TGTGCCAGCAGTTCCGGACAGGGGAACTCCTACGAGCAGTACTTC.

The chain joins TRBV5-4 to TRBJ2-1, with TRBD2 as a possible D gene (5 bases). V lost 5 bases and J lost 6, with 15 bases in between. Germline CDR1 is SGHNT and CDR2 is YYREEE (reference sequence). The CDR3 is 14 residues long. The CDR3 reads CASRNAREGNEQFF. DNA for the CDR3: TGTGCCAGCAGGAACGCCCGGGAAGGCAATGAGCAGTTCTTC. Full variable domain (outside the CDR3, taken from reference TRBV5-4 and TRBJ2-1): ETGVTQSPTHLIKTRGQQVTLRCSSQSGHNTVSWYQQALGQGPQFIFQYYREEENGRGNFPPRFSGLQFPNYSSELNVNALELDDSALYLCASRNAREGNEQFFGPGTRLTVL.

The genes are TRBV2 and TRBJ1-5; maybe TRBD1 (5 bases). Trimming removed 4 bases from V and 10 bases from J, with 11 bases in between. CDR1 is SNHLY and CDR2 is FYNNEI in the germline V gene. The CDR3 consists of 12 residues. The CDR3 nucleotides read TGTGCCAGCAGTGGGGGGGGAACTCCCCAGCATTTT. Encoded protein: CASSGGGTPQHF.

V gene TRBV24-1 combines with J gene TRBJ2-5; no firm D call. CDR1 is KGHDR and CDR2 is SFDVKD in the germline V gene. CDR3 length equals 8 residues. V lost 9 bases, J lost 8 bases, and 3 bases lay in between. CDR3 region: CATLTQYF. Here the CDR3 DNA reads TGTGCCACCCTAACCCAGTACTTC.

The gene calls are TRBV12-3 or TRBV12-4 and TRBJ1-3; no firm D call. V was cut by 6 bases and J by 4 bases, with 10 bases left in between. This CDR3 is built from 13 residues. For the CDR3, the DNA is TGTGCCAGCAGGACTGCCACAGGAAACACCATATATTTT. Translated, it gives CASRTATGNTIYF.

The chain has TRBV5-1 and TRBJ2-7, with 9 bases that match TRBD2. The germline CDR1 and CDR2 sequences are SGHRS and YFSETQ. The CDR3 length is 15 residues. Germline trimming cut 3 bases from V and 5 bases from J; bases unmatched to any gene: 9. In DNA form, the CDR3 reads TGCGCCAGCAGCTCTATAGCGGGGGCCTTAGACGAGCAGTACTTC. Its translation: CASSSIAGALDEQYF.